The present TCR beta chain was sequenced within a study of shared clonotypes between healthy human individuals. This table comes from immunoSEQ multiplex PCR, and its TCRdb copy is limited to in-frame clones, with some not included. Of millions of clones listed, over 85% are singletons. The V and J ends lost 5 bases and 0 bases respectively, with 8 bases between them. The CDR3 extends over 14 amino acids. Germline V gene data show CDR1 as MDHEN and CDR2 as SYDVKM. A remark on this clone: This CDR3 is also generated by other DNA sequences in the sample.

The sequence derives from a man aged 18 to 30 in good health. Some clones in this sample may be carry-over from other donors' samples. The sample was naive CD4+ T cells from PBMCs. The subset: CD45RA+ positively selected. The genes are TRBV28 and TRBJ1-5; no clear D. CDR3 sequence reads: CASSRLYSNQPQHF. The CDR3 nucleotides read TGTGCCAGCAGTCGGCTTTATAGCAATCAGCCCCAGCATTTT.